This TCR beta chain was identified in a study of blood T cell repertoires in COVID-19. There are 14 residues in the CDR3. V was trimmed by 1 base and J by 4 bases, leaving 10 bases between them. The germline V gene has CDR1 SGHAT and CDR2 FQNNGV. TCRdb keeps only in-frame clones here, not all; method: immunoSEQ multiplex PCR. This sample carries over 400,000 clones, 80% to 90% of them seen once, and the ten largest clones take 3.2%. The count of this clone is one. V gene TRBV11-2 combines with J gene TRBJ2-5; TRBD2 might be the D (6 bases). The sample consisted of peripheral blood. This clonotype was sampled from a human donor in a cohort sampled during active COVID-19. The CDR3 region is CASSLGGLLETQYF. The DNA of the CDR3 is TGTGCCAGCAGCTTAGGGGGACTCTTAGAGACCCAGTACTTC.